This T cell receptor beta chain was captured in a study of CXCR3-negative and CXCR3-positive naive CD8 T cells (dated by TCRdb to the late 2010s). Describing the broader study: In total, approximately 130 million TRB reads were obtained, corresponding to roughly 1.5 +/- 0.3 million reads per library. Diversity and physicochemical repertoire analyses were performed on about a dozen donors pooled from two independent experiments. Naive subsets from 5 or 6 donors and memory cells from 3 donors were included in the TRBV-TRBJ cluster analysis.

Overall results and qualifications from the work: Surface CD5, linked to self-reactivity in mice, was comparable between naive subsets; TCR interaction strength was therefore also inferred from TRB CDR3 physicochemical properties. Within the same donor, TRBV-TRBJ usage looked similar between naive CXCR3-negative and CXCR3-positive cells, but memory cells had distinct patterns. Comparably high repertoire diversity was found in both naive subsets, whereas much lower repertoire diversity was found in memory CD8+ T cells. TRB CDR3s from CXCR3-positive naive cells showed higher hydrophobicity (lower Kidera factor 4), lower energy, and higher strength and volume indices than CXCR3-negative naive cells. Because CXCR3 expression was partially decreased after cryopreservation, freshly isolated PBMCs were used for most assays.

The CDR3 goes from the cysteine to the phenylalanine over 13 residues. No DNA is listed. The germline V gene (reference sequence) supplies CDR1 MNHEY and CDR2 SMNVEV. Concerning this clonotype: Its antigen target is currently unknown.

For every CD8+ T cell subset, hundreds of thousands of cells were flow-sorted straight into RLT lysis buffer, and each subset was sorted in triplicate. To exclude memory contaminants, naive CD8+ T cells were stringently defined as CD45RO-CCR7+CD27+CD95-. Using standard density gradient centrifugation, peripheral blood mononuclear cells were isolated from buffy coats. Naive CXCR3-negative and CXCR3-positive CD8+ T cells were flow-sorted using a FACSAria III. Total RNA was extracted from sorted cells using an RNeasy Mini Kit. The run used a NextSeq 550. The Human TCR Profiling Kit (MiLaboratory) was used to prepare UMI-labeled 5' RACE TRB cDNA libraries. The full amount of extracted RNA was used for cDNA synthesis, and the full amount of resulting cDNA was used for PCR amplification. Libraries were prepared in parallel using an identical number of PCR cycles. The study's processing was this. With a requirement of at least two reads per UMI, MIGEC and MiXCR extracted about 57,000 +/- 9,900 unique UMI-labeled TRB cDNA molecules per library. On average, roughly 40,000 +/- 10,000 functional in-frame TRB CDR3 nucleotide clonotypes lacking stop codons were found per library. After each sample was downsampled to 5000 UMI-labeled TRB molecules, VDJtools was used to calculate diversity metrics such as normalized Shannon-Wiener and Chao1. VDJtools computed clonotype-size-weighted physicochemical properties of the central five CDR3 residues: interaction energy, strength, volume and Kidera factor 4. After TCRdb reprocessed the reads, each CDR3 protein sequence was kept as one row, without DNA. TCRdb's processing, not the study's, gives the V and J calls here. The sample's table lists a count of 70,000 to 95,000 distinct CDR3 sequences. Approximately 1.5% of the sample is in the top ten clones.

The sequenced material came from naive CXCR3- CD8+ T cells from blood. Read against the paper, the sample's cell subset or site label means: CD45RO-CCR7+CD27+CD95- naive CD8+ T cells lacking CXCR3 (TNR3-). Recombination connected TRBV27 to TRBJ2-1; TCRdb gives TRBD1 as the D gene, but with no DNA this cannot be confirmed. This clonotype originated in a human donor in good health. Some clones in this sample may be carry-over from other donors' samples. CDR3 sequence: CASSFDRVNEQFF.